The 27 T cell receptor beta chains below come from one sample, sequenced in a study of T cell changes during pregnancy in multiple sclerosis (dated by TCRdb to about 2019). Libraries were made using the immunoSEQ multiplex PCR assay. TCRdb stores this immuneACCESS table with in-frame sequences only. Part of the clones is absent; in the studies checked, under half of the shortfall reflects unresolved V genes, and no reason is known for the rest. The sample data list over 50,000 clones, and around 89% of these were observed just once. The leading ten clones occupy roughly 0.9% of the sample. This specimen consisted of peripheral blood, obtained in the first trimester of pregnancy. The origin of the receptors is a female donor in good health, enrolled as a control in a pregnancy study.

The chain joins TRBV9 to TRBJ2-7, with TRBD2 matching 13 bases. The germline V gene has CDR1 SGDLS and CDR2 YYNGEE. Trimming cost V 3 bases and J 4 bases; bases outside gene matches: 4. The CDR3 has 15 residues. The CDR3 is CASSAGLAGLYEQYF. CDR3 nucleotides: TGTGCCAGCAGCGCGGGACTAGCGGGGCTATACGAGCAGTACTTC.

This rearrangement joins TRBV7-2 to TRBJ2-5; D possibly corresponds to TRBD2 (7 bases). V lost 3 bases and J 5 bases, leaving 16 bases between the germline ends. The germline CDR1 and CDR2 sequences are SGHTA and FQGNSA. The CDR3 totals 15 residues. CDR3 loop: CASSFNGGGHETQYF. CDR3 nucleotide sequence: TGTGCCAGCAGCTTTAATGGGGGGGGGCACGAGACCCAGTACTTC.

The V call is TRBV30, the J call TRBJ1-5, with D possibly being TRBD1 (5 bases). CDR1 is GTSNPN and CDR2 is SVGIG in the germline V gene (reference sequence). This CDR3 is built from 13 residues. V was clipped by 2 bases and J by 4 bases, with 9 bases between them. The CDR3 bases are TGTGCCTGGAGTCTGGGGGGGAATCAGCCCCAGCATTTT. Its translation: CAWSLGGNQPQHF.

The chain couples TRBV18 to TRBJ2-1, with 8 bases lining up with TRBD1. Trimming removed 3 bases from V and 6 bases from J; junction bases left unmatched: 7. CDR3 length: 15 residues. CDR1 and CDR2 from the germline V gene are KGHSH and LQKENI. The CDR3 reads CASSPRTGGINEQFF. The CDR3 nucleotides are TGTGCCAGCTCACCCCGTACAGGGGGGATCAATGAGCAGTTCTTC.

The genes are TRBV18 and TRBJ1-4; no firm D call. The CDR3 contains 15 residues. The V end lost 4 bases, the J end lost 2 bases, and 11 bases lay between the germline ends. CDR1 and CDR2 (germline): KGHSH, LQKENI. The CDR3 DNA is TGTGCCAGCTCACTTACCCGGTGGACTAATGAAAAACTGTTTTTT. This translates into CASSLTRWTNEKLFF.

The rearrangement uses TRBV12-5 and TRBJ1-5; D gene unclear. Trimming cost V 1 base and J 4 bases, with 8 bases left between them. The CDR3 consists of 14 residues. Germline CDR1 reads LGHNT; CDR2 reads FRNRAP. The DNA of the CDR3 is TGTGCTAGTGGTTTGGGAAACCAGAATCAGCCCCAGCATTTT. This translates into CASGLGNQNQPQHF.

The rearrangement joins TRBV4-2 to TRBJ2-7, with TRBD2 identical over 16 bases. Trimming cost V 1 base and J 7 bases; bases outside gene matches: 10. Germline V gene data show CDR1 as LGHNA and CDR2 as YNFKEQ. The CDR3 covers 18 residues. CDR3 sequence reads: CASSQGEGTSGGDPEQYF. For the CDR3, the DNA is TGTGCCAGCAGCCAAGGAGAAGGGACTAGCGGGGGGGACCCGGAGCAGTACTTC.

V gene TRBV27 combines with J gene TRBJ2-2; 7 bases agree with TRBD2. Germline V gene data show CDR1 as MNHEY and CDR2 as SMNVEV (reference sequence). The ends lost 6 bases at V and 2 bases at J; junction bases unmatched: 6. This CDR3 is 15 amino acids long. The DNA of the CDR3 is TGTGCCAGCAGAGACGGGACTACTAACACCGGGGAGCTGTTTTTT. The encoded protein is CASRDGTTNTGELFF.

In this sample, this clone turned up a few times. This chain connects TRBV6-6 to TRBJ1-1; D gene ambiguous. Germline-derived CDR1 and CDR2 are MNHNY and SVGAGI (reference sequence). CDR3 length equals 16 residues. V shed 6 bases and J shed 4 bases, with 21 bases lying between them. The CDR3 region has the DNA TGTGCCAGCAGCCACTCGACCGTGAAGGCGGGCACTGAAGCTTTCTTT. Its translation is CASSHSTVKAGTEAFF.

The rearrangement joins TRBV9 to TRBJ2-2; perhaps TRBD1 as D (5 bases). The CDR3 contains 15 residues. Germline-derived CDR1 and CDR2 are SGDLS and YYNGEE. The V and J ends lost 2 bases and 1 base respectively, with 9 bases between them. The CDR3 loop reads CASSVAGQNTGELFF. The DNA for the CDR3 is TGTGCCAGCAGCGTCGCAGGGCAGAACACCGGGGAGCTGTTTTTT.

The genes are TRBV9 and TRBJ2-7; tentative D call: TRBD2 (6 bases). V was clipped by 3 bases and J by 7 bases, with 11 bases between them. CDR1 SGDLS and CDR2 YYNGEE come from the germline V gene. CDR3 length: 12 amino acids. CDR3 sequence (DNA): TGTGCCAGCAGCGGGGCCCGGGGGGAGCAGTACTTC. Its translation: CASSGARGEQYF.

The rearrangement uses TRBV5-1 and TRBJ2-6; D may be TRBD2 (5 bases). The germline V gene has CDR1 SGHRS and CDR2 YFSETQ. Trimming took off 4 bases at V and 4 bases at J, with 18 bases between the two ends. The length of the CDR3 is 17 residues. The CDR3 spells CASSRYLGEAGANVLTF. The CDR3 bases are TGCGCCAGCAGCCGTTACCTCGGGGAAGCCGGGGCCAACGTCCTGACTTTC.

J is TRBJ2-7 and V is TRBV11-1, with D perhaps matching TRBD1 (6 bases). The germline CDR1 and CDR2 sequences are SGHAT and FQDESV (reference sequence). V was clipped by 5 bases and J by 2 bases, with 13 bases between them. The CDR3 covers 14 residues. The CDR3 protein is CASSPGQGTYEQYF. Here the CDR3 DNA reads TGTGCCAGCAGCCCGGGACAAGGGACCTACGAGCAGTACTTC.

The V and J genes are TRBV5-6 and TRBJ1-1, with D uncertain. Germline V gene sequence: CDR1 SGHDT, CDR2 YYEEEE. This CDR3 region has 12 residues. Trimming removed 0 bases from V and 10 bases from J, with 10 bases in between. The CDR3 loop reads CASSLARGLAFF. CDR3 bases: TGTGCCAGCAGCTTGGCCAGAGGTTTAGCTTTCTTT.

The chain couples TRBV19 to TRBJ2-3; TRBD2 might be the D (7 bases). Germline CDR1 is LNHDA and CDR2 is SQIVND (reference sequence). V was cut by 7 bases and J by 3 bases, with 14 bases left in between. The CDR3 contains 14 residues. CDR3 coding DNA: TGTGCCAGTACTCCGGGGGGCGCGACAGATACGCAGTATTTT. This translates into CASTPGGATDTQYF. Based on the CDR3 plus reference TRBV19 and TRBJ2-3, the full variable domain is DGGITQSPKYLFRKEGQNVTLSCEQNLNHDAMYWYRQDPGQGLRLIYYSQIVNDFQKGDIAEGYSVSREKKESFPLTVTSAQKNPTAFYLCASTPGGATDTQYFGPGTRLTVL.

V and J are TRBV7-7 and TRBJ2-5, with D tentatively TRBD1 (7 bases). Germline values: CDR1 SSHAT, CDR2 FNYEAQ (reference sequence). The V end lost 4 bases, the J end lost 1 base, and 13 bases lay between the germline ends. The CDR3 is 15 amino acids. In nucleotides, the CDR3 is TGTGCCAGCAGCTCAGGGGGGACAACCCAAGAGACCCAGTACTTC. Residues: CASSSGGTTQETQYF.

This sequence joins TRBV5-1 and TRBJ1-2; 8 bases agree with TRBD1. The CDR3 is 14 amino acids. Germline V gene sequence: CDR1 SGHRS, CDR2 YFSETQ. V gave up 5 bases and J gave up 8 bases; unmatched junction bases: 11. CDR3 bases: TGCGCCAGCAGACTCGGACAGGGTAGTGGAGGCTACACCTTC. As protein: CASRLGQGSGGYTF. The whole variable domain, remainder taken from reference TRBV5-1 and TRBJ1-2, is KAGVTQTPRYLIKTRGQQVTLSCSPISGHRSVSWYQQTPGQGLQFLFEYFSETQRNKGNFPGRFSGRQFSNSRSEMNVSTLELGDSALYLCASRLGQGSGGYTFGSGTRLTVV.

The V and J genes are TRBV6-1 and TRBJ2-5, with a weak D call TRBD1 (5 bases). CDR3 size: 16 residues. Looked up from germline, CDR1 is MNHNS and CDR2 is SASEGT. Trimming stripped 2 bases from V and 2 bases from J, with 15 bases between. CDR3 sequence: CASSEWGPTLQETQYF. The CDR3 DNA reads as TGTGCCAGCAGTGAATGGGGCCCAACTTTGCAAGAGACCCAGTACTTC.

The CDR3 nucleotides are TGTGCCAGCAGTTTGTCTTTCCCTTCTTCTGAAGCTTTCTTT. Encoded protein: CASSLSFPSSEAFF. This sequence joins TRBV27 and TRBJ1-1, with no clear D. The CDR3 runs to 14 residues. Deletions cut 3 bases from V and 6 bases from J, with 14 bases between. Looked up from germline, CDR1 is MNHEY and CDR2 is SMNVEV (reference sequence).

This rearrangement joins TRBV12-5 to TRBJ1-2, with D maybe TRBD1 (6 bases). V was shortened by 5 bases and J by 3 bases, with 16 bases between the two germline ends. Looked up from germline, CDR1 is LGHNT and CDR2 is FRNRAP. CDR3 size: 15 residues. CDR3 coding DNA: TGTGCTAGTGGTACGCCCCGGGCAGGGGACTATGGCTACACCTTC. Translating it yields CASGTPRAGDYGYTF.

V gene TRBV11-3 combines with J gene TRBJ1-2; possibly TRBD1 for D (5 bases). Deletions cut 5 bases from V and 3 bases from J, with 10 bases between. From germline, CDR1 is SGHNT and CDR2 YENEEA. CDR3 length: 13 amino acids. This CDR3 reads CASSLRGYYGYTF. The CDR3 bases are TGTGCCAGCAGCCTCCGGGGGTACTATGGCTACACCTTC.

The genes are TRBV7-8 and TRBJ2-7; D may be TRBD1 (5 bases). Germline CDR1 is SGHVS and CDR2 is FQNEAQ. The CDR3 sequence is 14 residues long. V dropped 10 bases and J dropped 2 bases, with 18 bases sitting between them. CDR3 nucleotides: TGTGCCACCGCACAAGGGGCGAACCCCTACGAGCAGTACTTC. It yields the protein CATAQGANPYEQYF.

The chain couples TRBV6-1 to TRBJ1-2; D remains ambiguous. The germline V and J ends were trimmed by 0 bases and 3 bases, with 8 bases remaining between them. Germline V gene lookup returns CDR1 MNHNS and CDR2 SASEGT. The CDR3 is 14 residues long. CDR3 region: CASSEAHIYYGYTF. CDR3 DNA sequence: TGTGCCAGCAGTGAAGCGCACATATACTATGGCTACACCTTC.

V gene TRBV5-6 combines with J gene TRBJ2-7; 12 bases align to TRBD1. The germline CDR1 and CDR2 sequences are SGHDT and YYEEEE. The CDR3 spans 16 residues. With V trimmed by 4 bases and J by 5 bases, 10 bases remained unmatched. The CDR3 bases are TGTGCCAGCAGCCTGAGAGGGACAGGGGGCGGGAACGAGCAGTACTTC. Translated, it gives CASSLRGTGGGNEQYF.

This chain uses TRBV5-1 with TRBJ1-2; possible D gene TRBD1, 5 bases. The germline V and J ends were trimmed by 0 bases and 2 bases, with 5 bases remaining between them. The CDR3 is 13 residues long. Germline CDR1 and CDR2: SGHRS and YFSETQ. In DNA form, the CDR3 reads TGCGCCAGCAGCTTGGACAGGAACTATGGCTACACCTTC. It specifies CASSLDRNYGYTF.

The chain recombines TRBV6-1 with TRBJ2-6, with TRBD2 as a possible D gene (6 bases). Germline V gene sequence: CDR1 MNHNS, CDR2 SASEGT. V was shortened by 0 bases and J by 4 bases, with 19 bases between the two germline ends. There are 19 residues in the CDR3. CDR3 region: CASSEASGLALGGANVLTF. DNA for the CDR3: TGTGCCAGCAGTGAAGCTTCGGGACTGGCCCTCGGCGGGGCCAACGTCCTGACTTTC.

The gene calls are TRBV19 and TRBJ1-6, with 9 bases aligning to TRBD1. The germline gives CDR1 LNHDA, CDR2 SQIVND (reference sequence). The CDR3 spans 16 residues. V was clipped by 5 bases and J by 9 bases; unmatched bases: 11. The CDR3 protein is CASSPTDRGASSPLHF. CDR3 in DNA: TGTGCCAGTAGTCCGACGGACAGGGGCGCAAGTTCACCCCTCCACTTT.